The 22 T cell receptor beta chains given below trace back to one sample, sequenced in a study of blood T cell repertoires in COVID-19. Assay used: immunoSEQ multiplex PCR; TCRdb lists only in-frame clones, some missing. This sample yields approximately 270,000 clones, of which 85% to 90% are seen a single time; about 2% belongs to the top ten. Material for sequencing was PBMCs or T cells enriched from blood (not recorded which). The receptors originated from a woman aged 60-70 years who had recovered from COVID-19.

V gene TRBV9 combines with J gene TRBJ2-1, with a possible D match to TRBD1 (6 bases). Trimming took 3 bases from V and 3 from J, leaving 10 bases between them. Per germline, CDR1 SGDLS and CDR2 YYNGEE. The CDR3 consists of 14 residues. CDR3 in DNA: TGTGCCAGCAGCGGGGGACAAAGCTACAATGAGCAGTTCTTC. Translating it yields CASSGGQSYNEQFF. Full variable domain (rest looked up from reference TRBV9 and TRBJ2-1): DSGVTQTPKHLITATGQRVTLRCSPRSGDLSVYWYQQSLDQGLQFLIQYYNGEERAKGNILERFSAQQFPDLHSELNLSSLELGDSALYFCASSGGQSYNEQFFGPGTRLTVL.

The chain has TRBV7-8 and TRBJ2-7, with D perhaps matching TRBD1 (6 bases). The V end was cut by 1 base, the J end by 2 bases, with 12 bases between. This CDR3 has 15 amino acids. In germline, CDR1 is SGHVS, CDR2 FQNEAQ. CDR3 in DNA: TGTGCCAGCAGCTTAGTATGGGCAGGGGCCTACGAGCAGTACTTC. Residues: CASSLVWAGAYEQYF.

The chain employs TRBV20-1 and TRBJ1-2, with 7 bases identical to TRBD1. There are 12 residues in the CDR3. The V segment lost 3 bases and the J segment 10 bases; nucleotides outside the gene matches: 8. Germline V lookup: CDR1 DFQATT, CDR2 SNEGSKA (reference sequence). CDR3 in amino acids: CSASDDREHYTF. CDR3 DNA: TGCAGTGCTAGTGACGACAGGGAACACTACACCTTC.

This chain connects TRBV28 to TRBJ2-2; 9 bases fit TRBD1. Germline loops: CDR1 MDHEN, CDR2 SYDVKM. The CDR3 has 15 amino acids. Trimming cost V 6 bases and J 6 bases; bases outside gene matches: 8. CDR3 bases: TGTGCCAGCAGCCAAGGGGACAGGGTGGCCGGGGAGCTGTTTTTT. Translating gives CASSQGDRVAGELFF.

In nucleotides, the CDR3 is TGCGCCAGCAGCCCGAGGGTCTACAATGAGCAGTTCTTC. It yields the protein CASSPRVYNEQFF. The chain has TRBV4-1 and TRBJ2-1, with D possibly being TRBD2 (5 bases). Deletions cut 4 bases from V and 3 bases from J, with 7 bases between. This CDR3 comprises 13 residues. Germline V lookup: CDR1 MGHRA, CDR2 YSYEKL.

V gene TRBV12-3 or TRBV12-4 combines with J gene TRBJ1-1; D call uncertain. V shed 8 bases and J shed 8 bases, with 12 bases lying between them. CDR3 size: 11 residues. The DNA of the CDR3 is TGTGCCAGCCAGTTGGGGAGGGAAGCTTTCTTT. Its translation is CASQLGREAFF.

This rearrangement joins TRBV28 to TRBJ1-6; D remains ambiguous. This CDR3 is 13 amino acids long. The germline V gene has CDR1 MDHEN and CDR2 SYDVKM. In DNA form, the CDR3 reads TGTGGCGCAATGTCGTCCTATAATTCACCCCTCCACTTT. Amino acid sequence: CGAMSSYNSPLHF.

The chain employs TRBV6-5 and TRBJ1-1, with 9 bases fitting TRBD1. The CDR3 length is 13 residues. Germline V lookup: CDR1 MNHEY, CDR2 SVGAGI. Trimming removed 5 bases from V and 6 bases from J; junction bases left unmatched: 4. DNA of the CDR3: TGTGCCAGCAGTCACCGGGACAGGGCTGAAGCTTTCTTT. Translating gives CASSHRDRAEAFF.

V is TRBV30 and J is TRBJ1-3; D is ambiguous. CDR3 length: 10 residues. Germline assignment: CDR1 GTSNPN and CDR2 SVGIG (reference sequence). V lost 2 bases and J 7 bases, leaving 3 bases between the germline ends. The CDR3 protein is CAWSSNTIYF. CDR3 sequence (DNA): TGTGCCTGGAGTTCGAACACCATATATTTT.

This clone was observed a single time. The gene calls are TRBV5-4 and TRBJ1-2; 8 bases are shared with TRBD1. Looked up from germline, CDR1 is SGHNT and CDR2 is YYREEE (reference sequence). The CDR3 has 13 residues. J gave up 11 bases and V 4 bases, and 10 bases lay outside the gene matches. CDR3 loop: CASSQDRVDRYTF. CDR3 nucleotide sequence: TGTGCCAGCAGCCAGGACAGGGTGGATCGGTACACCTTC.

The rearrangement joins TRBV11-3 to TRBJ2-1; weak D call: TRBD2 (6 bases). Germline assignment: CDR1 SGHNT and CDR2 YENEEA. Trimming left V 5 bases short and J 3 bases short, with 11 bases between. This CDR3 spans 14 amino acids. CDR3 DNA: TGTGCCAGCAGCCCATGGGGGGACTACAATGAGCAGTTCTTC. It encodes CASSPWGDYNEQFF.

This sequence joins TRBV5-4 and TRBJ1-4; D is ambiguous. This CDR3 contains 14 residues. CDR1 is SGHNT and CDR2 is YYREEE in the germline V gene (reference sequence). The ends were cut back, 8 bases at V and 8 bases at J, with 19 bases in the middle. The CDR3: CASHARENSEKLFF. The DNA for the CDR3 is TGTGCCAGTCACGCTCGGGAGAACAGCGAAAAACTGTTTTTT. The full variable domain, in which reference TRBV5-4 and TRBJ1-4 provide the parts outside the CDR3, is ETGVTQSPTHLIKTRGQQVTLRCSSQSGHNTVSWYQQALGQGPQFIFQYYREEENGRGNFPPRFSGLQFPNYSSELNVNALELDDSALYLCASHARENSEKLFFGSGTQLSVL.

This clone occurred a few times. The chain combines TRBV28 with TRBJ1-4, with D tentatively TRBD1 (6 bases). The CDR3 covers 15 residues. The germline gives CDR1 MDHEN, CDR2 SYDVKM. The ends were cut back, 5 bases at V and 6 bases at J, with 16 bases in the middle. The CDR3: CASSPVRGGDEKLFF. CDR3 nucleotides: TGTGCCAGCAGTCCCGTTCGAGGGGGTGATGAAAAACTGTTTTTT.

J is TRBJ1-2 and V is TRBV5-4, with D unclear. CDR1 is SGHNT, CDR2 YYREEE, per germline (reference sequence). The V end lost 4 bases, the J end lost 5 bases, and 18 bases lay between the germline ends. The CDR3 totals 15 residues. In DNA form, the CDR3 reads TGTGCCAGCAGCCCCGGAGGCAGGAGTCTATATGGCTACACCTTC. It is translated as CASSPGGRSLYGYTF.

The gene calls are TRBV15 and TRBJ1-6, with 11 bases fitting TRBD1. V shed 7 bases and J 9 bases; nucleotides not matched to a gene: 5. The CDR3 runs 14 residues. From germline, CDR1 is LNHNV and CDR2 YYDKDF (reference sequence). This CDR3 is CATNKGQGGSPLHF. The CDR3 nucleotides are TGTGCCACCAATAAGGGACAGGGGGGTTCACCCCTCCACTTT.

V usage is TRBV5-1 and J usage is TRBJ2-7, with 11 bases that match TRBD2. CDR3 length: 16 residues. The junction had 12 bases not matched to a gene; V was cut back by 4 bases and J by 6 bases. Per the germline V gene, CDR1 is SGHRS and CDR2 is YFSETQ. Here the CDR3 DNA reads TGCGCCAGCAGCCCCTATCTAGCGGGAGGTGCGGTCGAGCAGTACTTC. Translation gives CASSPYLAGGAVEQYF.

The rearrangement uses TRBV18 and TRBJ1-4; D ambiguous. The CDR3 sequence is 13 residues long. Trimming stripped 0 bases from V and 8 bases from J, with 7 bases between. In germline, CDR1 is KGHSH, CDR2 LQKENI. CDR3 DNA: TGTGCCAGCTCACCACCGACGGGAGAAAAACTGTTTTTT. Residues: CASSPPTGEKLFF.

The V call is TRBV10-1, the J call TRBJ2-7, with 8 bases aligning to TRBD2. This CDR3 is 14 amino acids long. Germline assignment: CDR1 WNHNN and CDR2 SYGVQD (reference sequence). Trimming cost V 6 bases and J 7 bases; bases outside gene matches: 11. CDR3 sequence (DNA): TGCGCCAGCAGCCCTAGCGGGCCCGTTGGTGAGCAGTACTTC. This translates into CASSPSGPVGEQYF.

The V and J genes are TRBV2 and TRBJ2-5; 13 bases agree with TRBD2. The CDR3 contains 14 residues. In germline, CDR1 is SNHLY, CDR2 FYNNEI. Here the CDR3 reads CVTSGTSGAGTQYF. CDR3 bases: TGTGTCACTTCAGGGACTAGCGGGGCGGGGACCCAGTACTTC.

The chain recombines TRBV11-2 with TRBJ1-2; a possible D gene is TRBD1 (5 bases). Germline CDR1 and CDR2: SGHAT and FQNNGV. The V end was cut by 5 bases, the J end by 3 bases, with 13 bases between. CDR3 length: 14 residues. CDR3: CASSDRQRHYGYTF. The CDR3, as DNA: TGTGCCAGCAGCGACCGACAGAGACACTATGGCTACACCTTC.

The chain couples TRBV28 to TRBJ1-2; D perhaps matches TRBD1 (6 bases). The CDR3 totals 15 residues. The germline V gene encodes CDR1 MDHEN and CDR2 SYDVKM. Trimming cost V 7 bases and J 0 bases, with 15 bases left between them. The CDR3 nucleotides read TGTGCCAGCACCAAAGGGGGAGGGGCTAACTATGGCTACACCTTC. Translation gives CASTKGGGANYGYTF.

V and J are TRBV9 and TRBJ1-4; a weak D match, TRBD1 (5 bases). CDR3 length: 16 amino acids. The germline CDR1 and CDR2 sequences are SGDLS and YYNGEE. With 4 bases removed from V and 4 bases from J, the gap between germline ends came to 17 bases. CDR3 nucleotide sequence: TGTGCCAGCAGCCTCTCCGCAGGGCAAAGTAATGAAAAACTGTTTTTT. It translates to CASSLSAGQSNEKLFF. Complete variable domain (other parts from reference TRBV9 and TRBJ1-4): DSGVTQTPKHLITATGQRVTLRCSPRSGDLSVYWYQQSLDQGLQFLIQYYNGEERAKGNILERFSAQQFPDLHSELNLSSLELGDSALYFCASSLSAGQSNEKLFFGSGTQLSVL.